This T cell receptor beta chain comes out of a study of cytomegalovirus exposure and HLA in healthy donors. Study-wide background: One earlier analysis, a look at 150 million to 200 million T cells, found about 100 million unique TCR beta sequences. Findings and limits, study-wide: Sequences of the TCR beta chain were said to predict the HLA-A and HLA-B alleles of most subjects accurately. As a later analysis showed, a missense DCLRE1C variant was linked to trimming of TCR beta V- and J-genes. Cytomegalovirus-associated TCR beta chains were listed, numbering under 200.

A word on this clone: What it binds is not known.

With 60 Vbeta and 13 Jbeta primers, the PCR was carried out. Assay: immunoSEQ multiplex PCR; the TCRdb copy retains only in-frame clones and omits some. The sample yields some 120,000 clones, 74% seen once. CDR3 size: 16 residues. Trimming took 4 bases from V and 2 from J, leaving 15 bases between them. CDR1 MNHEY and CDR2 SMNVEV come from the germline V gene (reference sequence). This TCR came from a woman aged 45-60 years in good health and CMV-seropositive. Sequencing used PBMCs. This chain links TRBV27 with TRBJ1-5; TRBD1 might be the D (6 bases). CDR3 residues: CASSSLGGAGNQPQHF. The CDR3 nucleotides are TGTGCCAGCAGTTCCCTCGGGGGGGCTGGCAATCAGCCCCAGCATTTT.